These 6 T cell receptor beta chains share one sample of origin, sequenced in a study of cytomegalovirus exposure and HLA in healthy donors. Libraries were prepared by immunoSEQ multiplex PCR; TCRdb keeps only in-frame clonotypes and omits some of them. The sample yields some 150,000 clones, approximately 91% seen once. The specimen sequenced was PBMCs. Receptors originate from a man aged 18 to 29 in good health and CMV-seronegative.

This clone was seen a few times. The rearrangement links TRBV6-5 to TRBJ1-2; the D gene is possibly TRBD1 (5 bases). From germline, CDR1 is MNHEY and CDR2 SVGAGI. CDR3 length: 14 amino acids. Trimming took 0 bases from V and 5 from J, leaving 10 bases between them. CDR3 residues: CASSYSLGGYGYTF. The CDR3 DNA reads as TGTGCCAGCAGTTACTCTTTGGGGGGGTATGGCTACACCTTC.

CDR3 protein: CASSTGQTHTDTQYF. For the CDR3, the DNA is TGTGCCAGCAGCACGGGACAGACACACACAGATACGCAGTATTTT. The chain uses TRBV27 and TRBJ2-3; 7 nucleotides match TRBD1. This CDR3 is 15 amino acids long. Germline-derived CDR1 and CDR2 are MNHEY and SMNVEV (reference sequence). Trimming at V came to 6 bases and at J to 2 bases, leaving 8 bases not matched to a gene.

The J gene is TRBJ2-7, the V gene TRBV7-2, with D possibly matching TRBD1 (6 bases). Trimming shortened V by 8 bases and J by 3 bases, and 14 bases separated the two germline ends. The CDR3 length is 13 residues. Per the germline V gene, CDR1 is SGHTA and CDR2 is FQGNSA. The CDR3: CASSWTAGYEQYV. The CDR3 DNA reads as TGTGCCAGCTCCTGGACAGCCGGCTACGAGCAGTACGTC.

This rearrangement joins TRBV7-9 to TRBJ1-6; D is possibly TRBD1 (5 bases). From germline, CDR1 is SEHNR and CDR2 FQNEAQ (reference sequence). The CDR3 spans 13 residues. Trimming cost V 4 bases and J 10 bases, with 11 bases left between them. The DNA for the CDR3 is TGTGCCAGCAGCTCCCAGGGTGACTCACCCCTCCACTTT. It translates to CASSSQGDSPLHF.

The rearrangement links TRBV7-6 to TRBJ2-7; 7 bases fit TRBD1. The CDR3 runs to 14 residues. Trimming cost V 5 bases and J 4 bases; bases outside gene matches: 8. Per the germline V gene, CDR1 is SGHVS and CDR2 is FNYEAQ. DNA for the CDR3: TGTGCCAGCAGCCCGTACGGGACAGCTTACGAGCAGTACTTC. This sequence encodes CASSPYGTAYEQYF.

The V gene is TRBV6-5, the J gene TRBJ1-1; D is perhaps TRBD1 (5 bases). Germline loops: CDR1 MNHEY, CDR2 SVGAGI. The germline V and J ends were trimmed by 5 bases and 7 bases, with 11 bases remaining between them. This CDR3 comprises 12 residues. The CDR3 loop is CASSHGHFEAFF. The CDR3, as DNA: TGTGCCAGCAGTCATGGACACTTTGAAGCTTTCTTT.